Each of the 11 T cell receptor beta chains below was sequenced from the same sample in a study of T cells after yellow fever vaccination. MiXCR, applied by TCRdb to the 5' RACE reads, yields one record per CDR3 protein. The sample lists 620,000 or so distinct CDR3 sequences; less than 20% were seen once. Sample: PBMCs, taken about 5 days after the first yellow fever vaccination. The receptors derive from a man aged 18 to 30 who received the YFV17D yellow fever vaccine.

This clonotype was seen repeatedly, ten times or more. The CDR3 loop is CASSLGAGLDEKLFF. In DNA form, the CDR3 reads TGTGCCAGCAGTTTAGGGGCGGGGTTGGATGAAAAACTGTTTTTT. V gene TRBV27 combines with J gene TRBJ1-4; D perhaps matches TRBD1 (5 bases). V was pared by 2 bases and J by 6 bases, with 13 bases between. Germline CDR1 and CDR2: MNHEY and SMNVEV (reference sequence). The length of the CDR3 is 15 residues. The full variable domain, rest sourced from reference TRBV27 and TRBJ1-4, is EAQVTQNPRYLITVTGKKLTVTCSQNMNHEYMSWYRQDPGLGLRQIYYSMNVEVTDKGDVPEGYKVSRKEKRNFPLILESPSPNQTSLYFCASSLGAGLDEKLFFGSGTQLSVL.

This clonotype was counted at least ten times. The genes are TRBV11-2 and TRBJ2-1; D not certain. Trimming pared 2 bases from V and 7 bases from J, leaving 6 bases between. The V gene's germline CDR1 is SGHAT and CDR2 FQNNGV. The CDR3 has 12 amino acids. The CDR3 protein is CASSLRANEQFF. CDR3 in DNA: TGTGCCAGCAGCTTAAGGGCTAATGAGCAGTTCTTC.

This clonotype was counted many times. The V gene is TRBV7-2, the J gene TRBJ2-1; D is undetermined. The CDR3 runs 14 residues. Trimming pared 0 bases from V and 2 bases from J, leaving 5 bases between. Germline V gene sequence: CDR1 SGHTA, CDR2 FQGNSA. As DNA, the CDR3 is TGTGCCAGCAGCTTAGCGGGCGCCTACAATGAGCAGTTCTTC. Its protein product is CASSLAGAYNEQFF.

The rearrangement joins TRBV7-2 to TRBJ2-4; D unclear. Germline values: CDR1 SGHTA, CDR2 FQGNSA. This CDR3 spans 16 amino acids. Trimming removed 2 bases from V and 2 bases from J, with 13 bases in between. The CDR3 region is CASSLPGRWPKNIQYF. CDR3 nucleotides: TGTGCCAGCAGCTTACCAGGACGGTGGCCCAAAAACATTCAGTACTTC.

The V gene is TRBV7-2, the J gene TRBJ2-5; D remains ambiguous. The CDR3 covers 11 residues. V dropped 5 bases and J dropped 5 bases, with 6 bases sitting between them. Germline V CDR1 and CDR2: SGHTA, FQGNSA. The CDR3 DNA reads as TGTGCCAGCAGCCAGTATGAGACCCAGTACTTC. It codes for CASSQYETQYF.

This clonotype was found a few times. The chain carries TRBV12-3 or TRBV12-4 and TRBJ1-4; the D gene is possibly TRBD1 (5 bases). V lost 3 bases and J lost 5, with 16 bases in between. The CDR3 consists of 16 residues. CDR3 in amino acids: CASSFTLGRGNEKLFF. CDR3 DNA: TGTGCCAGCAGTTTTACTCTGGGGCGGGGGAATGAAAAACTGTTTTTT.

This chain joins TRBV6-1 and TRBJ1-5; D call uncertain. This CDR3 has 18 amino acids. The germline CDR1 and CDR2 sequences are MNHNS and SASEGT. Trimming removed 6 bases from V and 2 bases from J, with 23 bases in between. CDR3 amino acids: CASRVEEVGYGGNQPQHF. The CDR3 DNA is TGTGCCAGCAGGGTCGAAGAGGTAGGGTACGGGGGCAATCAGCCCCAGCATTTT.

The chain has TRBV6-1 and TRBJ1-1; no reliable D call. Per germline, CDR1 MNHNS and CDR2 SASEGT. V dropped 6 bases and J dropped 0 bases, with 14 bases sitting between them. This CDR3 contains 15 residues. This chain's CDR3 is CASRLTLDVNTEAFF. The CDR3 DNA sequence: TGTGCCAGCAGACTTACCCTGGACGTGAACACTGAAGCTTTCTTT.

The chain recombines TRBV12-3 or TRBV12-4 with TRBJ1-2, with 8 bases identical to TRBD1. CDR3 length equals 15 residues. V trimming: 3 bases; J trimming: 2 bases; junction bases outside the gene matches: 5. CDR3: CASSFAQGANYGYTF. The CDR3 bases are TGTGCCAGCAGTTTCGCGCAGGGGGCGAACTATGGCTACACCTTC.

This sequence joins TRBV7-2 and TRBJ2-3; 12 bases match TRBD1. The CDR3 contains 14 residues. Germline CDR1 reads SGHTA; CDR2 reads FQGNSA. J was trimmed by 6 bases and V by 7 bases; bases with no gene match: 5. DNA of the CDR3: TGTGCCAGCACCGGGACAGGGGGCGGGGATACGCAGTATTTT. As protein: CASTGTGGGDTQYF.

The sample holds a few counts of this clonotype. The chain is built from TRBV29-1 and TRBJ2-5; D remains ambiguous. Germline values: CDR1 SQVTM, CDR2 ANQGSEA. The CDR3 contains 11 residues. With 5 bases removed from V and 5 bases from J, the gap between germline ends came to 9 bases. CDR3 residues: CSVRIGETQYF. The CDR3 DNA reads TGCAGCGTTCGAATAGGGGAGACCCAGTACTTC. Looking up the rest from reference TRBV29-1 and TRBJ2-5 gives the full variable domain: SAVISQKPSRDICQRGTSLTIQCQVDSQVTMMFWYRQQPGQSLTLIATANQGSEATYESGFVIDKFPISRPNLTFSTLTVSNMSPEDSSIYLCSVRIGETQYFGPGTRLLVL.